These T cell receptor beta chains were read from a single sample in a study of blood T cell repertoires in COVID-19. TCRdb keeps only in-frame clones here, not all; method: immunoSEQ multiplex PCR. The data show about 240,000 clones, around 88% seen once. Source material: peripheral blood. These receptors originate from a man aged 80 or over with acute or convalescent COVID-19. Both conserved end residues are part of each CDR3. D genes are given only for firm matches. The size entry is marked missing in some rows and otherwise reads once, few, many or a size class.

CDR3aa: CSASRQGNSPLHF; CDR3nt: TGCAGTGCTAGTAGGCAGGGGAATTCACCCCTCCACTTT; d_gene: -; j_gene: TRBJ1-6; abundance: -; v_gene: TRBV20-1
CDR3aa: CASSRDSPNEKLFF; CDR3nt: TGTGCCAGCAGCCGGGACAGCCCTAATGAAAAACTGTTTTTT; d_gene: TRBD1; j_gene: TRBJ1-4; abundance: -; v_gene: TRBV7-9
CDR3aa: CSASGAQRNQPQHF; CDR3nt: TGCAGTGCTAGTGGGGCGCAGCGCAATCAGCCCCAGCATTTT; d_gene: -; j_gene: TRBJ1-5; abundance: -; v_gene: TRBV20-1
CDR3aa: CASSLAAAANEKLFF; CDR3nt: TGTGCCAGCAGTTTGGCGGCCGCGGCTAATGAAAAACTGTTTTTT; d_gene: -; j_gene: TRBJ1-4; abundance: -; v_gene: TRBV28
CDR3aa: CASTFLQGNSPLHF; CDR3nt: TGTGCCAGCACCTTTCTCCAGGGTAATTCACCCCTCCACTTT; d_gene: -; j_gene: TRBJ1-6; abundance: few; v_gene: TRBV7-2
CDR3aa: CASSEGHPRYNEQFF; CDR3nt: TGTGCCAGCAGTGAAGGGCACCCTCGCTACAATGAGCAGTTCTTC; d_gene: -; j_gene: TRBJ2-1; abundance: -; v_gene: TRBV2
CDR3aa: CASSLAGTANTEAFF; CDR3nt: TGCGCCAGCAGCTTGGCCGGGACAGCGAACACTGAAGCTTTCTTT; d_gene: TRBD1; j_gene: TRBJ1-1; abundance: -; v_gene: TRBV5-1
CDR3aa: CASSHRDPNTEAFF; CDR3nt: TGCGCCAGCAGCCACAGGGACCCGAACACTGAAGCTTTCTTT; d_gene: -; j_gene: TRBJ1-1; abundance: -; v_gene: TRBV5-1
CDR3aa: CASSGDSYEQYF; CDR3nt: TGTGCCAGCAGTGGGGACAGCTACGAGCAGTACTTC; d_gene: TRBD1; j_gene: TRBJ2-7; abundance: -; v_gene: TRBV2
CDR3aa: CASTLGRTGGPQHF; CDR3nt: TGTGCCAGCACCCTAGGGAGGACAGGGGGGCCCCAGCATTTT; d_gene: TRBD1; j_gene: TRBJ1-5; abundance: -; v_gene: TRBV7-8
CDR3aa: CASSWDRGRQPQHF; CDR3nt: TGTGCCAGCAGTTGGGACAGGGGACGCCAGCCCCAGCATTTT; d_gene: TRBD1; j_gene: TRBJ1-5; abundance: -; v_gene: TRBV6-2/TRBV6-3
CDR3aa: CASSLRDRYQPQHF; CDR3nt: TGTGCCAGCAGTTTACGGGACAGATATCAGCCCCAGCATTTT; d_gene: TRBD1; j_gene: TRBJ1-5; abundance: once; v_gene: TRBV28
CDR3aa: CASSQGTGPSGNTIYF; CDR3nt: TGTGCCAGCAGCCAAGGCACAGGACCTTCTGGAAACACCATATATTTT; d_gene: -; j_gene: TRBJ1-3; abundance: -; v_gene: TRBV3-1/TRBV3-2
CDR3aa: CASSQDWNRQETQYF; CDR3nt: TGTGCCAGCAGCCAAGATTGGAACAGGCAAGAGACCCAGTACTTC; d_gene: -; j_gene: TRBJ2-5; abundance: -; v_gene: TRBV14
CDR3aa: CASAGTFTDEAFF; CDR3nt: TGTGCCTCCGCAGGGACATTCACGGATGAAGCTTTCTTT; d_gene: -; j_gene: TRBJ1-1; abundance: -; v_gene: TRBV7-2
CDR3aa: CSASDSGPSSYNEQFF; CDR3nt: TGCAGTGCTAGTGATAGCGGGCCGAGCTCCTACAATGAGCAGTTCTTC; d_gene: TRBD2; j_gene: TRBJ2-1; abundance: -; v_gene: TRBV20-1
CDR3aa: CASSIAGRGGNTIYF; CDR3nt: TGTGCCAGTAGTATAGCGGGTCGCGGTGGAAACACCATATATTTT; d_gene: -; j_gene: TRBJ1-3; abundance: -; v_gene: TRBV19
CDR3aa: CASSPFGQGNYGYTF; CDR3nt: TGTGCCAGCAGCCCTTTCGGACAGGGAAACTATGGCTACACCTTC; d_gene: TRBD1; j_gene: TRBJ1-2; abundance: -; v_gene: TRBV7-9
CDR3aa: CASSFQGSGYTF; CDR3nt: TGTGCCAGCAGCTTCCAGGGAAGTGGCTACACCTTC; d_gene: -; j_gene: TRBJ1-2; abundance: -; v_gene: TRBV7-9
CDR3aa: CASSRDGGGNGYTF; CDR3nt: TGTGCCAGCAGCCGGGATGGAGGTGGTAATGGCTACACCTTC; d_gene: -; j_gene: TRBJ1-2; abundance: once; v_gene: TRBV5-4
CDR3aa: CASSVRDRYTQYF; CDR3nt: TGTGCCAGCAGTGTTCGGGACAGATATACGCAGTATTTT; d_gene: TRBD1; j_gene: TRBJ2-3; abundance: -; v_gene: TRBV27
CDR3aa: CASASGHPNYGYTF; CDR3nt: TGTGCCAGCGCCTCAGGACACCCTAACTATGGCTACACCTTC; d_gene: -; j_gene: TRBJ1-2; abundance: once; v_gene: TRBV2
CDR3aa: CASSSTPVPRGELFF; CDR3nt: TGTGCCAGCAGTTCCACCCCGGTACCTAGGGGGGAGCTGTTTTTT; d_gene: -; j_gene: TRBJ2-2; abundance: once; v_gene: TRBV27
CDR3aa: CASSPGHNYGYTF; CDR3nt: TGTGCCAGCAGTCCCGGACATAACTATGGCTACACCTTC; d_gene: -; j_gene: TRBJ1-2; abundance: -; v_gene: TRBV6-5
CDR3aa: CASSISGRIKEQFF; CDR3nt: TGTGCCAGTAGTATTAGCGGGAGAATAAAGGAGCAGTTCTTC; d_gene: TRBD2; j_gene: TRBJ2-1; abundance: -; v_gene: TRBV19
CDR3aa: CASSLSDRGPNGYTF; CDR3nt: TGTGCCAGCAGTCTGTCAGACAGGGGTCCGAATGGCTACACCTTC; d_gene: TRBD1; j_gene: TRBJ1-2; abundance: -; v_gene: TRBV6-5
CDR3aa: CASSFHGGNPYNEQFF; CDR3nt: TGCGCCAGCAGCTTCCATGGCGGGAACCCCTACAATGAGCAGTTCTTC; d_gene: -; j_gene: TRBJ2-1; abundance: -; v_gene: TRBV5-1
CDR3aa: CASSPTGGRGELFF; CDR3nt: TGTGCCAGCAGCCCGACCGGGGGTAGAGGGGAGCTGTTTTTT; d_gene: -; j_gene: TRBJ2-2; abundance: -; v_gene: TRBV3-1/TRBV3-2
CDR3aa: CASSLLGAGPTDTQYF; CDR3nt: TGCGCCAGCAGCTTGTTGGGAGCGGGACCGACAGATACGCAGTATTTT; d_gene: TRBD2; j_gene: TRBJ2-3; abundance: -; v_gene: TRBV5-1
CDR3aa: CASSRDRPANYGYTF; CDR3nt: TGCGCCAGCAGCCGCGACAGGCCAGCTAACTATGGCTACACCTTC; d_gene: -; j_gene: TRBJ1-2; abundance: -; v_gene: TRBV4-1
CDR3aa: CASSQLGLAGYNEQFF; CDR3nt: TGTGCCAGCAGCCAGCTGGGACTAGCGGGGTACAATGAGCAGTTCTTC; d_gene: TRBD2; j_gene: TRBJ2-1; abundance: -; v_gene: TRBV14
CDR3aa: CASSHNPRVQGTYEQYF; CDR3nt: TGTGCCAGCAGCCACAATCCCCGGGTCCAAGGAACCTACGAGCAGTACTTC; d_gene: -; j_gene: TRBJ2-7; abundance: -; v_gene: TRBV3-1/TRBV3-2
CDR3aa: CAISDLSDTQYF; CDR3nt: TGTGCCATCAGTGACTTATCGGATACGCAGTATTTT; d_gene: -; j_gene: TRBJ2-3; abundance: -; v_gene: TRBV10-3
CDR3aa: CASSETGQGYEKLFF; CDR3nt: TGTGCCAGCAGCGAGACGGGACAGGGCTATGAAAAACTGTTTTTT; d_gene: TRBD1; j_gene: TRBJ1-4; abundance: -; v_gene: TRBV9
CDR3aa: CASSARTGPHEQYF; CDR3nt: TGTGCCAGCAGCGCCCGGACAGGGCCCCACGAGCAGTACTTC; d_gene: TRBD1; j_gene: TRBJ2-7; abundance: -; v_gene: TRBV11-2
CDR3aa: CASSLAGGIQYF; CDR3nt: TGTGCCAGCAGCTTAGCGGGGGGCATTCAGTACTTC; d_gene: -; j_gene: TRBJ2-4; abundance: -; v_gene: TRBV7-9
CDR3aa: CASSRDRYYEQYF; CDR3nt: TGTGCCAGTAGCCGGGACAGGTATTACGAGCAGTACTTC; d_gene: TRBD1; j_gene: TRBJ2-7; abundance: -; v_gene: TRBV19
CDR3aa: CASNDAGPYSGNTIYF; CDR3nt: TGTGCCAGTAATGACGCAGGGCCATACTCTGGAAACACCATATATTTT; d_gene: -; j_gene: TRBJ1-3; abundance: -; v_gene: TRBV19
CDR3aa: CASSPSGFMNTEAFF; CDR3nt: TGTGCCAGCAGCCCATCAGGGTTTATGAACACTGAAGCTTTCTTT; d_gene: -; j_gene: TRBJ1-1; abundance: -; v_gene: TRBV7-2
CDR3aa: CASSLLDEQYF; CDR3nt: TGTGCCAGCAGTTTACTGGACGAGCAGTACTTC; d_gene: -; j_gene: TRBJ2-7; abundance: -; v_gene: TRBV6-2/TRBV6-3
CDR3aa: CASSSDGVNEKLFF; CDR3nt: TGCGCCAGCAGCTCGGACGGGGTTAATGAAAAACTGTTTTTT; d_gene: -; j_gene: TRBJ1-4; abundance: -; v_gene: TRBV5-1
CDR3aa: CASSQGAYYNQPQHF; CDR3nt: TGCGCCAGCAGCCAAGGGGCCTATTACAATCAGCCCCAGCATTTT; d_gene: -; j_gene: TRBJ1-5; abundance: -; v_gene: TRBV4-1
CDR3aa: CASQMTLWGYTF; CDR3nt: TGTGCCAGCCAAATGACTCTTTGGGGCTACACCTTC; d_gene: -; j_gene: TRBJ1-2; abundance: once; v_gene: TRBV2
CDR3aa: CASSSGQFGYTF; CDR3nt: TGTGCCAGTAGTTCGGGACAGTTTGGCTACACCTTC; d_gene: TRBD1; j_gene: TRBJ1-2; abundance: few; v_gene: TRBV19
CDR3aa: CSASYRTSGYNEQFF; CDR3nt: TGCAGTGCTAGTTACCGGACTAGCGGATACAATGAGCAGTTCTTC; d_gene: TRBD2; j_gene: TRBJ2-1; abundance: -; v_gene: TRBV20-1
CDR3aa: CATSDRTVSETQYF; CDR3nt: TGTGCCACCAGTGACCGGACAGTTTCAGAGACCCAGTACTTC; d_gene: -; j_gene: TRBJ2-5; abundance: once; v_gene: TRBV24-1
CDR3aa: CASSYSGGNTEAFF; CDR3nt: TGTGCCAGCAGTTACTCGGGGGGAAACACTGAAGCTTTCTTT; d_gene: -; j_gene: TRBJ1-1; abundance: -; v_gene: TRBV6-2/TRBV6-3
CDR3aa: CASSPTLYNSPLHF; CDR3nt: TGTGCCAGCAGCCCGACACTCTATAATTCACCCCTCCACTTT; d_gene: -; j_gene: TRBJ1-6; abundance: -; v_gene: TRBV7-9
CDR3aa: CASNSGRANEQFF; CDR3nt: TGTGCCAGCAATAGCGGGAGGGCCAATGAGCAGTTCTTC; d_gene: TRBD2; j_gene: TRBJ2-1; abundance: once; v_gene: TRBV6-6
CDR3aa: CASSVASNSNYGYTF; CDR3nt: TGTGCCAGCAGCGTAGCTTCGAACAGCAACTATGGCTACACCTTC; d_gene: -; j_gene: TRBJ1-2; abundance: -; v_gene: TRBV9
CDR3aa: CASSLGPSSGRAPYEQYF; CDR3nt: TGTGCCAGCAGCTTAGGCCCTTCGAGCGGGAGGGCCCCCTACGAGCAGTACTTC; d_gene: TRBD2; j_gene: TRBJ2-7; abundance: -; v_gene: TRBV7-9
CDR3aa: CATSSGQGVAETQYF; CDR3nt: TGTGCCACCAGCAGCGGACAGGGGGTCGCCGAGACCCAGTACTTC; d_gene: TRBD1; j_gene: TRBJ2-5; abundance: -; v_gene: TRBV15
CDR3aa: CASSLQGKGTEAFF; CDR3nt: TGTGCCAGCAGCTTGCAGGGTAAGGGCACTGAAGCTTTCTTT; d_gene: -; j_gene: TRBJ1-1; abundance: -; v_gene: TRBV5-6
CDR3aa: CASIPSRSRYEQYF; CDR3nt: TGTGCCAGCATCCCCTCCAGGTCTCGTTACGAGCAGTACTTC; d_gene: -; j_gene: TRBJ2-7; abundance: -; v_gene: TRBV7-2
CDR3aa: CASSLAGFSNQPQHF; CDR3nt: TGTGCCAGCAGCTTGGCCGGGTTTAGCAATCAGCCCCAGCATTTT; d_gene: -; j_gene: TRBJ1-5; abundance: -; v_gene: TRBV5-8
CDR3aa: CASSPYRFSSYNEQFF; CDR3nt: TGTGCCAGCAGCCCTTACAGATTTAGCTCCTACAATGAGCAGTTCTTC; d_gene: -; j_gene: TRBJ2-1; abundance: -; v_gene: TRBV7-8
CDR3aa: CASTKATIPQHF; CDR3nt: TGTGCCAGCACCAAAGCAACGATACCCCAGCATTTT; d_gene: -; j_gene: TRBJ1-5; abundance: -; v_gene: TRBV6-5
CDR3aa: CASSQDRANEQYF; CDR3nt: TGTGCCAGCAGTCAGGACAGGGCCAACGAGCAGTACTTC; d_gene: TRBD1; j_gene: TRBJ2-7; abundance: -; v_gene: TRBV12-3/TRBV12-4
CDR3aa: CASSQSLAGAYEQYF; CDR3nt: TGTGCCAGCAGCCAATCACTAGCGGGGGCCTACGAGCAGTACTTC; d_gene: TRBD2; j_gene: TRBJ2-7; abundance: -; v_gene: TRBV28